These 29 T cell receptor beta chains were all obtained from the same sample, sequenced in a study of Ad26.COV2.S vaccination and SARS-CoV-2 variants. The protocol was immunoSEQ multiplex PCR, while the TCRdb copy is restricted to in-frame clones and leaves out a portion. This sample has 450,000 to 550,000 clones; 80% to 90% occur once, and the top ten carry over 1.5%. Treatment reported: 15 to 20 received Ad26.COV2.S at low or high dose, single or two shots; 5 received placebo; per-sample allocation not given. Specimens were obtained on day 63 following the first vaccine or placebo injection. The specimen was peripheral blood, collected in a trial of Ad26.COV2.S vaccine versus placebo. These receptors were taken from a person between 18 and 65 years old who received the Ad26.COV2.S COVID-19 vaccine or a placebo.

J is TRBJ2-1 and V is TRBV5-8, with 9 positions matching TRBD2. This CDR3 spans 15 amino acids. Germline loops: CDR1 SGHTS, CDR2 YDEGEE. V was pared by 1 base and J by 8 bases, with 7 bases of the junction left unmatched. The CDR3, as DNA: TGTGCCAGCAGCTTGAGGCGCGGGGGGGCGCATGAGCAGTTCTTC. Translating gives CASSLRRGGAHEQFF.

CDR3 amino acids: CASTVAGVRTDTQYF. CDR3 sequence (DNA): TGTGCCAGCACCGTAGCGGGAGTTCGTACAGATACGCAGTATTTT. This chain uses TRBV2 with TRBJ2-3; 9 positions agree with TRBD2. CDR3 length: 15 residues. The V segment lost 7 bases and the J segment 3 bases; nucleotides outside the gene matches: 8. Per the germline V gene, CDR1 is SNHLY and CDR2 is FYNNEI. Full variable domain (remainder filled in from reference TRBV2 and TRBJ2-3): EPEVTQTPSHQVTQMGQEVILRCVPISNHLYFYWYRQILGQKVEFLVSFYNNEISEKSEIFDDQFSVERPDGSNFTLKIRSTKLEDSAMYFCASTVAGVRTDTQYFGPGTRLTVL.

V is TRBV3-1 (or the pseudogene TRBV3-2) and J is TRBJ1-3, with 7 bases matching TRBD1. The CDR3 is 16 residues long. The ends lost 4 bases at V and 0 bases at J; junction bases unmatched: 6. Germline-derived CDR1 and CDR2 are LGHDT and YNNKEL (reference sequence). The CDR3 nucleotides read TGTGCCAGCAGCCCTCTGACAGGGAACTCTGGAAACACCATATATTTT. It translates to CASSPLTGNSGNTIYF.

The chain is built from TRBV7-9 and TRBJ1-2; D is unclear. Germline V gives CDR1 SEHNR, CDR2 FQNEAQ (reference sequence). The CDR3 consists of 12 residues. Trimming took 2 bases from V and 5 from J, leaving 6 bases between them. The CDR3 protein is CASSLLPYGYTF. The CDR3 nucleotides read TGTGCCAGCAGCTTATTACCATATGGCTACACCTTC.

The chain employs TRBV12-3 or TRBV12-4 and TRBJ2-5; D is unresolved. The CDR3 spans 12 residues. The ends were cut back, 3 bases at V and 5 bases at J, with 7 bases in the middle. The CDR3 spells CASSLVRETQYF. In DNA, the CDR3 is TGTGCCAGCAGTTTGGTTCGGGAGACCCAGTACTTC.

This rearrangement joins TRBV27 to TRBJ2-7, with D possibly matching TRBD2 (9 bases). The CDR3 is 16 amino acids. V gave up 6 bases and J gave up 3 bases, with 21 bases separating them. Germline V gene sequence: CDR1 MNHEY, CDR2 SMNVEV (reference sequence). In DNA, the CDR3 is TGTGCCAGCAGACAGGGGGGTAGCGGGAGCTTCTACGAGCAGTACTTC. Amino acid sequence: CASRQGGSGSFYEQYF.

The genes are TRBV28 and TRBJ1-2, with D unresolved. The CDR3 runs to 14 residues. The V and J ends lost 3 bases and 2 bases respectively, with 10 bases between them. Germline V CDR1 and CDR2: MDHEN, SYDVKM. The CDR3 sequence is CASSFGSTNYGYTF. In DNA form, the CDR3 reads TGTGCCAGCAGTTTTGGGAGCACCAACTATGGCTACACCTTC.

The CDR3, as DNA: TGTGCCAGCAGCGTGACCGGGACACTTTACAATGAGCAGTTCTTC. Translation gives CASSVTGTLYNEQFF. The chain links TRBV9 to TRBJ2-1; possible D gene TRBD1, 6 bases. Germline CDR1 reads SGDLS; CDR2 reads YYNGEE. V gave up 2 bases and J gave up 4 bases, with 13 bases separating them. The CDR3 spans 15 residues. Combining the CDR3 with reference TRBV9 and TRBJ2-1 gives the whole variable domain DSGVTQTPKHLITATGQRVTLRCSPRSGDLSVYWYQQSLDQGLQFLIQYYNGEERAKGNILERFSAQQFPDLHSELNLSSLELGDSALYFCASSVTGTLYNEQFFGPGTRLTVL.

CDR3 in DNA: TGTGCCAGCAGCTTAGGAGAGGGGAATTCCATTCAGTACTTC. Its protein is CASSLGEGNSIQYF. The chain has TRBV11-3 and TRBJ2-4; D may correspond to TRBD1 or TRBD2 (5 bases each). With 1 base removed from V and 9 bases from J, the gap between germline ends came to 13 bases. The CDR3 has 14 residues. Germline V gives CDR1 SGHNT, CDR2 YENEEA.

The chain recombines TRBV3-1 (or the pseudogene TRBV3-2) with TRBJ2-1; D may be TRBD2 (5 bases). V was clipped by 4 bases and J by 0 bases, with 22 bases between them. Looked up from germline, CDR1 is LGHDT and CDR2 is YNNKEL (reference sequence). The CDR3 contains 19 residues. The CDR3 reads CASSPRFLRARSSYNEQFF. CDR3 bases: TGTGCCAGCAGCCCCCGTTTCCTGAGGGCTAGGAGCTCCTACAATGAGCAGTTCTTC.

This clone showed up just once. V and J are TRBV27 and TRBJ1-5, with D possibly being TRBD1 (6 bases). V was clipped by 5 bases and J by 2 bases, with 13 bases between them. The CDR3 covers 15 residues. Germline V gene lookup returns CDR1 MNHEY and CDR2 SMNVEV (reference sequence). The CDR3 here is CASSLVWTGNQPQHF. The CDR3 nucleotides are TGTGCCAGCAGTCTTGTTTGGACAGGCAATCAGCCCCAGCATTTT.

Here the CDR3 DNA reads TGTGCCAGCAGCCGACAGGGACCTGAAACAGATACGCAGTATTTT. It specifies CASSRQGPETDTQYF. The chain combines TRBV6-5 with TRBJ2-3, with 7 bases fitting TRBD1. The germline V gene has CDR1 MNHEY and CDR2 SVGAGI. This CDR3 is built from 15 residues. Germline trimming cut 6 bases from V and 3 bases from J; bases unmatched to any gene: 9.

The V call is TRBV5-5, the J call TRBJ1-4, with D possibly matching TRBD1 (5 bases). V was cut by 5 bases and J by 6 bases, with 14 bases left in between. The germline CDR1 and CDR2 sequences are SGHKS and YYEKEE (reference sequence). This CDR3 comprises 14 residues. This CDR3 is CASSNGAGYEKLFF. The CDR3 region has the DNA TGTGCCAGCAGTAATGGAGCAGGGTATGAAAAACTGTTTTTT.

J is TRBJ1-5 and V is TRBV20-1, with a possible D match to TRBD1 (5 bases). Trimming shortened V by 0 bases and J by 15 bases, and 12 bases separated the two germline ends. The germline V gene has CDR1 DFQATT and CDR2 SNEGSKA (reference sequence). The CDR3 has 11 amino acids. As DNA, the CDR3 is TGCAGTGCTAGAGAAGGGACGGTAGCGCATTTT. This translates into CSAREGTVAHF.

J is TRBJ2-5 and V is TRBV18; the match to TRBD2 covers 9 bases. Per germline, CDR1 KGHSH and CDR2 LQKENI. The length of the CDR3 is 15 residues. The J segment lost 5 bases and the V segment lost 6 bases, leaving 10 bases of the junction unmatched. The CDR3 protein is CASSSRLAGRETQYF. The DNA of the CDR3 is TGTGCCAGCTCGTCCCGTCTAGCGGGGCGTGAGACCCAGTACTTC.

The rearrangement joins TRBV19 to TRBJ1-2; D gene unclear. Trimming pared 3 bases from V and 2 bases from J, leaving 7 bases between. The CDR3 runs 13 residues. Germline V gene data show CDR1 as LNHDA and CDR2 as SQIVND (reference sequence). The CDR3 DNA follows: TGTGCCAGTAGTATGGCCCGAAACTATGGCTACACCTTC. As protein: CASSMARNYGYTF.

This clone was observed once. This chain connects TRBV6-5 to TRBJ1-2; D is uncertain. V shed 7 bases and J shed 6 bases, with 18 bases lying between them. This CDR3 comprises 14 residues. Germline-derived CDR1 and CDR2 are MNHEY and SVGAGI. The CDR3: CASTPHDTVDGYTF. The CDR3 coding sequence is TGTGCCAGCACCCCACACGACACCGTAGATGGCTACACCTTC.

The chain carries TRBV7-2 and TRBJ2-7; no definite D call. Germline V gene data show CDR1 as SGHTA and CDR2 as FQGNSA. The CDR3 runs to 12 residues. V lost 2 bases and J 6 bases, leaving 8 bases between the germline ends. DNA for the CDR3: TGTGCCAGCAGCTTAAGCTTGGGCGAGCAGTACTTC. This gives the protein CASSLSLGEQYF.

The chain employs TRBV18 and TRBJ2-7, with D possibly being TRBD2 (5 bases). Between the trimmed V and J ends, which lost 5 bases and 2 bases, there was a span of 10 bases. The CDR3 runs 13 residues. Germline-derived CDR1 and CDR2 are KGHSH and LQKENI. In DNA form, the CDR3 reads TGTGCCAGCTCAAATAAGGAGGCCTACGAGCAGTACTTC. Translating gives CASSNKEAYEQYF.

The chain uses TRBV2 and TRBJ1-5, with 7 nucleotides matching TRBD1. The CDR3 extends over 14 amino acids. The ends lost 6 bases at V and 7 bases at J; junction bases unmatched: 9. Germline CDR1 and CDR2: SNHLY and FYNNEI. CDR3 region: CASRGQGVSQPQHF. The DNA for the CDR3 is TGTGCCAGCAGGGGTCAGGGGGTAAGCCAGCCCCAGCATTTT. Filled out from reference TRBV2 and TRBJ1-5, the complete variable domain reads EPEVTQTPSHQVTQMGQEVILRCVPISNHLYFYWYRQILGQKVEFLVSFYNNEISEKSEIFDDQFSVERPDGSNFTLKIRSTKLEDSAMYFCASRGQGVSQPQHFGDGTRLSIL.

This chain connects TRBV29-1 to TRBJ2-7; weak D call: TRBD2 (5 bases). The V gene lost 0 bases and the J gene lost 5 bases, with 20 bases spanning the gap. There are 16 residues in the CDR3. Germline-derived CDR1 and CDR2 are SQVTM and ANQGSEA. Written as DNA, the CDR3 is TGCAGCGTTGAAGACCCTTCAGTCTCGGGATCCGACGAGCAGTACTTC. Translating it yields CSVEDPSVSGSDEQYF.

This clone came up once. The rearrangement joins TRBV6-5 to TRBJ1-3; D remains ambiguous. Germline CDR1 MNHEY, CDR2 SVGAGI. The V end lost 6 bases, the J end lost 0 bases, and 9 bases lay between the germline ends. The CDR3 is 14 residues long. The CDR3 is CASRTAASGNTIYF. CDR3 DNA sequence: TGTGCCAGCAGGACGGCCGCCTCTGGAAACACCATATATTTT.

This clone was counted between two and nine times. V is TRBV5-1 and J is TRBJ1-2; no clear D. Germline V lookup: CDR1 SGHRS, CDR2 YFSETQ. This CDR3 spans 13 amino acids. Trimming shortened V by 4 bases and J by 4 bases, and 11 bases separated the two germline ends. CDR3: CASSQTDSYGYTF. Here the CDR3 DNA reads TGCGCCAGCAGCCAAACGGACTCCTATGGCTACACCTTC. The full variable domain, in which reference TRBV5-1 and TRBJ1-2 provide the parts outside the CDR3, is KAGVTQTPRYLIKTRGQQVTLSCSPISGHRSVSWYQQTPGQGLQFLFEYFSETQRNKGNFPGRFSGRQFSNSRSEMNVSTLELGDSALYLCASSQTDSYGYTFGSGTRLTVV.

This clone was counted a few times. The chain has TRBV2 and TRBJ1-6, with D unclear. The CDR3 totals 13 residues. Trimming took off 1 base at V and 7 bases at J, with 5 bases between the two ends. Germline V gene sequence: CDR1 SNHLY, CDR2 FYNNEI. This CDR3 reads CASSEVMNSPLHF. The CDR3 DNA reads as TGTGCCAGCAGTGAAGTCATGAATTCACCCCTCCACTTT.

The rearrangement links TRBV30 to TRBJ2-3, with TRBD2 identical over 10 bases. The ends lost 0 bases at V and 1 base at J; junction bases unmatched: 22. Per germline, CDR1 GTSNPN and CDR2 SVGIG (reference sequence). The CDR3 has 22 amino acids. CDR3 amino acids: CAWSVMIRGTLGLADRTDTQYF. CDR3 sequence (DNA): TGTGCCTGGAGTGTAATGATCCGGGGGACACTAGGACTAGCGGACCGCACAGATACGCAGTATTTT.

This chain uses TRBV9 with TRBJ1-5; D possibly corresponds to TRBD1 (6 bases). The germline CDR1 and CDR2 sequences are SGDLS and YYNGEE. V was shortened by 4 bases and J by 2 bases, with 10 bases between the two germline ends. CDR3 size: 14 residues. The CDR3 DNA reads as TGTGCCAGCAGCCCGAACAGGGGCAATCAGCCCCAGCATTTT. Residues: CASSPNRGNQPQHF.

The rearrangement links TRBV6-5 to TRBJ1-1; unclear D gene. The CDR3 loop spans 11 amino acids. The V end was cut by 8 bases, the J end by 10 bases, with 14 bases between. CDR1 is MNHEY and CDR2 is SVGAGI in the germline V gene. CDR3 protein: CASQGDLGAFF. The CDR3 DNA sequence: TGTGCCAGCCAAGGTGACCTGGGAGCTTTCTTT.

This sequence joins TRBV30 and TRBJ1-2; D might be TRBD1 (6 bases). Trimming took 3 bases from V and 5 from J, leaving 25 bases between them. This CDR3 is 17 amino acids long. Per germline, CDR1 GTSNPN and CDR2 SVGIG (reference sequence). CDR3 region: CAWRGGVRAPKTYGYTF. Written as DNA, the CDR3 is TGTGCCTGGAGAGGGGGTGTTCGAGCGCCCAAAACATATGGCTACACCTTC.

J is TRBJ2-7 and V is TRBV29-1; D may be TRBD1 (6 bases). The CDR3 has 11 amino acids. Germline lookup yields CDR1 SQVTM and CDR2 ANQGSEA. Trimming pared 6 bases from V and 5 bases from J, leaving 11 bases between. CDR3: CSVQGRDEQYF. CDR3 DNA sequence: TGCAGCGTACAGGGTCGCGACGAGCAGTACTTC.